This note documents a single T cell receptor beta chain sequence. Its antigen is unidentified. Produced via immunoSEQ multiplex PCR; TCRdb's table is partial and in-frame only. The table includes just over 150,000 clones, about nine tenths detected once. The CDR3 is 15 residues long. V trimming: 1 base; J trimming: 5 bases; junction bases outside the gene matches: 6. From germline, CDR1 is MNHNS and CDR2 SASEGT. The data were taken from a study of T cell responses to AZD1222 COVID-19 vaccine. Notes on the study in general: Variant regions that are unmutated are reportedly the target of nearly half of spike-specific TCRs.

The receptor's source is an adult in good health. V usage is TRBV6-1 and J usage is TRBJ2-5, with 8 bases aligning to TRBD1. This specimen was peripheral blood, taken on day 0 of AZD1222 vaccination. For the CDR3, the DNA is TGTGCCAGCAGTGAAGTTGTGGACAGGGCGGAGACCCAGTACTTC. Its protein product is CASSEVVDRAETQYF.